This TCR beta chain was observed in a study of blood T cell repertoires in COVID-19. Study background: PBMCs, B-cell-depleted T cells, or T cells provided the cDNA or gDNA that made up the material.

Using immunoSEQ multiplex PCR, the repertoire was profiled, and TCRdb retains in-frame clones only, with some absent. The sample lists 350,000 to 400,000 clones, around 87% occurring once. Trimming cost V 0 bases and J 4 bases; bases outside gene matches: 6. The germline V gene has CDR1 SGDLS and CDR2 YYNGEE. The CDR3 contains 17 residues. This clonotype was obtained from a man aged 18 to 29 with active or convalescent COVID-19. Source material: peripheral blood. The chain joins TRBV9 to TRBJ2-3, with TRBD2 identical over 12 bases. The CDR3 DNA sequence: TGTGCCAGCAGCGTAGCTCTGACTAGCGGGAGCCCAGATACGCAGTATTTT. Translated, it gives CASSVALTSGSPDTQYF. The variable domain in full, completed from reference TRBV9 and TRBJ2-3, reads DSGVTQTPKHLITATGQRVTLRCSPRSGDLSVYWYQQSLDQGLQFLIQYYNGEERAKGNILERFSAQQFPDLHSELNLSSLELGDSALYFCASSVALTSGSPDTQYFGPGTRLTVL.